Listed below are T cell receptor beta chains from one sample, sequenced in a study of cytomegalovirus exposure and HLA in healthy donors. The repertoire was sequenced with immunoSEQ multiplex PCR; TCRdb's copy has only in-frame clones and lacks some. This table has about 60,000 clones, more than 85% appearing once. Sequenced input: PBMCs. These TCRs come from a woman in her late teens or twenties in good health and CMV-seronegative. The CDR3 runs from the conserved cysteine through the conserved F or W. Each record gives: V gene, clone size, J gene, D gene, CDR3 DNA, CDR3 protein. D genes are given only for firm matches. Only part of the rows carry a size: once, few, many, or a class if the clone is expanded.

v_call: TRBV6-5; clone_size: -; j_call: TRBJ1-2; d_call: -; cdr3_nt: TGTGCCAGCAGAAAGACAGACTACTATGGCTACACCTTC; cdr3_aa: CASRKTDYYGYTF
v_call: TRBV5-1; clone_size: -; j_call: TRBJ2-6; d_call: -; cdr3_nt: TGCGCCAGCAGCTTGGGGGAGACACGGGCCAACGTCCTGACTTTC; cdr3_aa: CASSLGETRANVLTF
v_call: TRBV9; clone_size: once; j_call: TRBJ2-1; d_call: -; cdr3_nt: TGTGCCAGCAGCGTAGCAGGGTCCCGATACAATGAGCAGTTCTTC; cdr3_aa: CASSVAGSRYNEQFF
v_call: TRBV2; clone_size: -; j_call: TRBJ2-5; d_call: -; cdr3_nt: TGTGCCAGCGGGGCGAGAACAGAGACCCAGTACTTC; cdr3_aa: CASGARTETQYF
v_call: TRBV9; clone_size: -; j_call: TRBJ2-1; d_call: TRBD2; cdr3_nt: TGTGCCAGCAGCGTAGCCCTAGCGGCCCAGGGTCGAGAGCAGTTCTTC; cdr3_aa: CASSVALAAQGREQFF
v_call: TRBV12-1; clone_size: -; j_call: TRBJ1-2; d_call: -; cdr3_nt: TGTGCCAGCAGCTCCGAGACGAGGGGCTACACCTTC; cdr3_aa: CASSSETRGYTF
v_call: TRBV19; clone_size: -; j_call: TRBJ2-1; d_call: -; cdr3_nt: TGTGCCAGTAGTATGGGGACTTCGAAGGGGAGTGAGCAGTTCTTC; cdr3_aa: CASSMGTSKGSEQFF
v_call: TRBV29-1; clone_size: -; j_call: TRBJ2-2; d_call: -; cdr3_nt: TGCAGCGGGAGGGTGCGCGTCGACACCGGGGAGCTGTTTTTT; cdr3_aa: CSGRVRVDTGELFF
v_call: TRBV27; clone_size: -; j_call: TRBJ1-2; d_call: -; cdr3_nt: TGTGCCAGCACCACTCGGGAAGGGAATGGCTACACCTTC; cdr3_aa: CASTTREGNGYTF
v_call: TRBV6-5; clone_size: -; j_call: TRBJ1-1; d_call: -; cdr3_nt: TGTGCCAGCAGAGGACTCGAGAGGATTGCTTTCTTT; cdr3_aa: CASRGLERIAFF
v_call: TRBV11-2; clone_size: -; j_call: TRBJ1-1; d_call: TRBD1; cdr3_nt: TGTGCCAGCAGCTCGACAGGGGGAGACACTGAAGCTTTCTTT; cdr3_aa: CASSSTGGDTEAFF
v_call: TRBV5-4; clone_size: -; j_call: TRBJ2-3; d_call: TRBD2; cdr3_nt: TGTGCCAGCAGCTTGGGAAGTCCGGGGGGTACGCAGTATTTT; cdr3_aa: CASSLGSPGGTQYF
v_call: TRBV19; clone_size: -; j_call: TRBJ1-5; d_call: -; cdr3_nt: TGTGCCAGTAGTAAACAACCCACACCCCCTAGCAATCAGCCCCAGCATTTT; cdr3_aa: CASSKQPTPPSNQPQHF
v_call: TRBV7-2; clone_size: -; j_call: TRBJ2-7; d_call: TRBD2; cdr3_nt: TGTGCCAGCAGCTTAGCCATACTAGCGGGGCCCTACGAGCAGTACTTC; cdr3_aa: CASSLAILAGPYEQYF
v_call: TRBV7-6; clone_size: -; j_call: TRBJ2-2; d_call: -; cdr3_nt: TGTGCCAGCTTGGGAGGCACCGGGGAGCTGTTTTTT; cdr3_aa: CASLGGTGELFF
v_call: TRBV6-5; clone_size: -; j_call: TRBJ1-5; d_call: TRBD1; cdr3_nt: TGTGCCAGCGCAAGACAGGGACATGAGCAGCCCCAGCATTTT; cdr3_aa: CASARQGHEQPQHF
v_call: TRBV2; clone_size: -; j_call: TRBJ1-2; d_call: -; cdr3_nt: TGTGCCAGCCGTACTCAGGGTGGCTACACCTTC; cdr3_aa: CASRTQGGYTF
v_call: TRBV5-1; clone_size: -; j_call: TRBJ2-3; d_call: TRBD2; cdr3_nt: TGCGCCAGCAGCTTGGGACTAGCGGGAGATACGCAGTATTTT; cdr3_aa: CASSLGLAGDTQYF
v_call: TRBV21-1; clone_size: -; j_call: TRBJ2-1; d_call: -; cdr3_nt: TGTGCCAGCAGCAAAGGTATCGGGACTAGCGGGAGTTTATACCATGAGCAGTTCTTC; cdr3_aa: CASSKGIGTSGSLYHEQFF
v_call: TRBV2; clone_size: few; j_call: TRBJ1-5; d_call: -; cdr3_nt: TGTGCCAGCAATCGGCAGGGTCAGCCCCAGCATTTT; cdr3_aa: CASNRQGQPQHF
v_call: TRBV30; clone_size: -; j_call: TRBJ2-5; d_call: TRBD2; cdr3_nt: TGTGCCTGGAGCCTCACGGGGGGTGCCCAAGAGACCCAGTACTTC; cdr3_aa: CAWSLTGGAQETQYF
v_call: TRBV29-1; clone_size: -; j_call: TRBJ2-3; d_call: TRBD2; cdr3_nt: TGCAGCGTTAGGGGTTCTAGCGGGGGAAGCACAGATACGCAGTATTTT; cdr3_aa: CSVRGSSGGSTDTQYF
v_call: TRBV27; clone_size: -; j_call: TRBJ1-2; d_call: TRBD1; cdr3_nt: TGTGCCAGCAGCCTCAAGGGGACAGGGGGTTATGGCTACACCTTC; cdr3_aa: CASSLKGTGGYGYTF
v_call: TRBV9; clone_size: -; j_call: TRBJ1-1; d_call: -; cdr3_nt: TGTGCCAGCAGCATACGACAGTACACTGAAGCTTTCTTT; cdr3_aa: CASSIRQYTEAFF
v_call: TRBV5-1; clone_size: -; j_call: TRBJ2-1; d_call: TRBD2; cdr3_nt: TGCGCCAGCAGCTTGGTTGGACTAGCGGGCCCTCCGGGGAGAAATGAGCAGTTCTTC; cdr3_aa: CASSLVGLAGPPGRNEQFF
v_call: TRBV9; clone_size: -; j_call: TRBJ1-2; d_call: -; cdr3_nt: TGTGCCAGCAAACAGGGACATGGCTACACCTTC; cdr3_aa: CASKQGHGYTF
v_call: TRBV27; clone_size: -; j_call: TRBJ2-3; d_call: -; cdr3_nt: TGTGCCAGCAGTTTACAGGGTCGCGATACGCAGTATTTT; cdr3_aa: CASSLQGRDTQYF
v_call: TRBV13; clone_size: -; j_call: TRBJ1-2; d_call: -; cdr3_nt: TGTGCCAGCAGCTTAGCTAGGAGGGGACTATCGGGGGGCTACACCTTC; cdr3_aa: CASSLARRGLSGGYTF
v_call: TRBV15; clone_size: -; j_call: TRBJ2-1; d_call: -; cdr3_nt: TGTGCCACCAGCCCTTTCGGGTCGGGGGCCTACAATGAGCAGTTCTTC; cdr3_aa: CATSPFGSGAYNEQFF
v_call: TRBV15; clone_size: -; j_call: TRBJ2-1; d_call: TRBD1; cdr3_nt: TGTGCCACCAGCTCCCGGGACAGAAACAATGAGCAGTTCTTC; cdr3_aa: CATSSRDRNNEQFF
v_call: TRBV6-5; clone_size: -; j_call: TRBJ1-1; d_call: -; cdr3_nt: TGTGCCAGCGGCCCGGCGGGGATGAACACTGAAGCTTTCTTT; cdr3_aa: CASGPAGMNTEAFF
v_call: TRBV27; clone_size: -; j_call: TRBJ2-1; d_call: TRBD2; cdr3_nt: TGTGCCAGCAGTTTAGCGGGAGGGTCCTACAATGAGCAGTTCTTC; cdr3_aa: CASSLAGGSYNEQFF
v_call: TRBV5-1; clone_size: -; j_call: TRBJ2-3; d_call: -; cdr3_nt: TGCGCCAGCAGCTCGGGGGTTAGCACAGATACGCAGTATTTT; cdr3_aa: CASSSGVSTDTQYF
v_call: TRBV2; clone_size: -; j_call: TRBJ1-1; d_call: -; cdr3_nt: TGTGTCGAGGTGAGACGGTTCACTGAAGCTTTCTTT; cdr3_aa: CVEVRRFTEAFF
v_call: TRBV27; clone_size: -; j_call: TRBJ1-1; d_call: -; cdr3_nt: TGTGCCAGCAGTTTTCAGGCGGGGTGGATGAACACTGAAGCTTTCTTT; cdr3_aa: CASSFQAGWMNTEAFF
v_call: TRBV9; clone_size: -; j_call: TRBJ1-5; d_call: TRBD1; cdr3_nt: TGTGCCAGCAGCAAGACAGGGGGAGGGCAGCCCCAGCATTTT; cdr3_aa: CASSKTGGGQPQHF
v_call: TRBV7-9; clone_size: -; j_call: TRBJ2-7; d_call: -; cdr3_nt: TGTGCCAGCAGCTTAGGCTGGCGGGGCGTCCCCGATGAAGAGCAGTACTTC; cdr3_aa: CASSLGWRGVPDEEQYF
v_call: TRBV5-1; clone_size: -; j_call: TRBJ2-3; d_call: -; cdr3_nt: TGCGCCAGCTCCCCTAAATGGACAGCCACAGATACGCAGTATTTT; cdr3_aa: CASSPKWTATDTQYF
v_call: TRBV7-7; clone_size: -; j_call: TRBJ2-1; d_call: TRBD2; cdr3_nt: TGTGCCAGCAGCTTAGAGGCTAGCGGGCGCCTCAATGAGCAGTTCTTC; cdr3_aa: CASSLEASGRLNEQFF
v_call: TRBV14; clone_size: -; j_call: TRBJ2-4; d_call: -; cdr3_nt: TGTGCCAGCAGCCAACAGGGGTACATTCAGTACTTC; cdr3_aa: CASSQQGYIQYF
v_call: TRBV18; clone_size: -; j_call: TRBJ2-1; d_call: -; cdr3_nt: TGTGCCAGCTCACACAACCATTCAAATAATGAGCAGTTCTTC; cdr3_aa: CASSHNHSNNEQFF
v_call: TRBV4-1; clone_size: -; j_call: TRBJ2-1; d_call: -; cdr3_nt: TGCGCCAGCAGCCAGGCCCTTTTTGTGGATGAGCAGTTCTTC; cdr3_aa: CASSQALFVDEQFF
v_call: TRBV11-3; clone_size: -; j_call: TRBJ2-1; d_call: TRBD2; cdr3_nt: TGTGCCAGCAGCTTAGCGGGTCTAGCGGGGTTCGACAATGAGCAGTTCTTC; cdr3_aa: CASSLAGLAGFDNEQFF
v_call: TRBV10-3; clone_size: -; j_call: TRBJ1-1; d_call: -; cdr3_nt: TGTGCCATCACTCAGGGGTTGTTCTCTCATGGAGCTTTCTTT; cdr3_aa: CAITQGLFSHGAFF
v_call: TRBV7-6; clone_size: -; j_call: TRBJ2-7; d_call: TRBD2; cdr3_nt: TGTGCCAGCAGCTTAAGAGGGCGGGGGGGGAGCAAGCAGTACTTC; cdr3_aa: CASSLRGRGGSKQYF
v_call: TRBV7-9; clone_size: -; j_call: TRBJ2-1; d_call: TRBD2; cdr3_nt: TGTGCCAGCAGCCCCGGTCCGGCGGGACTAGCGGCTTACAATGAGCAGTTCTTC; cdr3_aa: CASSPGPAGLAAYNEQFF
v_call: TRBV5-1; clone_size: -; j_call: TRBJ1-3; d_call: -; cdr3_nt: TGCGCCAGCAGCTTGCAGACAGGCGGAAACACCATATATTTT; cdr3_aa: CASSLQTGGNTIYF
v_call: TRBV11-3; clone_size: -; j_call: TRBJ1-1; d_call: TRBD1; cdr3_nt: TGTGCCAGCAGACCGGACAGGGGTAGAGCTTTCTTT; cdr3_aa: CASRPDRGRAFF
v_call: TRBV27; clone_size: -; j_call: TRBJ2-3; d_call: -; cdr3_nt: TGTGCCAGCAGTTTTCAAAGTAGCACTAGCACAGATACGCAGTATTTT; cdr3_aa: CASSFQSSTSTDTQYF
v_call: TRBV5-4; clone_size: -; j_call: TRBJ2-5; d_call: TRBD2; cdr3_nt: TGTGCCAGCAGAAGAGTAGCGGGGGGTGGGGAGACCCAGTACTTC; cdr3_aa: CASRRVAGGGETQYF
v_call: TRBV18; clone_size: few; j_call: TRBJ1-6; d_call: -; cdr3_nt: TGTGCCAGCTCCCCGAGGCAAGATTCACCCCTCCACTTT; cdr3_aa: CASSPRQDSPLHF